One TCR beta chain is described in this entry. The antigen remains undetermined. The data were produced by immunoSEQ multiplex PCR, yet TCRdb's version contains in-frame clones alone and is incomplete. The table includes thousands of clones, 15% detected once. The CDR3 covers 15 residues. The germline CDR1 and CDR2 sequences are SGHNT and YENEEA. Trimming stripped 5 bases from V and 4 bases from J, with 17 bases between. The uninvolved lung lay at least 2 cm from the tumor margin and lacked atypia. The record originates from a study of T cells in localized non-small cell lung cancer. Study-wide results and caveats: Only one tumor region was sequenced, so heterogeneity remains possible. Uninvolved adjacent lung had the highest recorded T cell clonality, with tumor below it. Of the top 100 tumor clones, median approximately 60 were in adjacent lung, approximately 28 among its top 100.

The receptor was isolated from a male donor older than 55 with stage II squamous cell lung carcinoma. The V gene is TRBV11-3, the J gene TRBJ2-5; TRBD2 is a possible D gene (6 bases). The source was normal lung tissue next to the tumor, collected before any cancer treatment. CDR3 protein: CASSPVRGGRETQYF. The DNA for the CDR3 is TGTGCCAGCAGCCCGGTTAGGGGAGGAAGAGAGACCCAGTACTTC.